A single sample gave rise to the 28 T cell receptor beta chains below, sequenced in a study of cytomegalovirus exposure and HLA in healthy donors. The PCR used 60 Vbeta and 13 Jbeta primers. Measured with immunoSEQ multiplex PCR; TCRdb has only the in-frame clones, and not every one. The data show over 150,000 clones, around 75% seen once. Sequencing was performed on PBMCs. These TCRs come from a male donor in good health and CMV-seronegative.

This chain links TRBV6-5 with TRBJ2-5; weak D call: TRBD2 (6 bases). The J call may be wrong; the DNA end is better matched by TRBJ2-7. Germline CDR1 reads MNHEY; CDR2 reads SVGAGI. The CDR3 consists of 16 residues. CDR3 residues: CASSYVGSTGVYEQYF. The CDR3 DNA sequence: TGTGCCAGCAGTTACGTCGGCTCGACGGGGGTCTACGAGCAGTACTTC.

V and J are TRBV19 and TRBJ1-2, with TRBD1 matching over 8 bases. Germline CDR1 reads LNHDA; CDR2 reads SQIVND (reference sequence). V shed 3 bases and J 7 bases; nucleotides not matched to a gene: 10. The CDR3 spans 15 residues. The DNA for the CDR3 is TGTGCCAGTAGTATGGTCCAGGGGGCAGCGGGTGGCTACACCTTC. Its protein product is CASSMVQGAAGGYTF.

V usage is TRBV23-1 and J usage is TRBJ1-2; 10 bases agree with TRBD1. TRBV23-1 counts as an open reading frame of uncertain function. V shed 6 bases, J shed 2 bases, and the junction held 3 bases outside the gene matches. This CDR3 region has 14 residues. This CDR3 is CASSQDRGNYGYTF. In DNA, the CDR3 is TGCGCCAGCAGCCAGGACAGGGGGAACTATGGCTACACCTTC.

The chain combines TRBV27 with TRBJ2-3; a possible D gene is TRBD1 (5 bases). This CDR3 region has 15 residues. Germline CDR1 MNHEY, CDR2 SMNVEV (reference sequence). Trimming left V 3 bases short and J 5 bases short, with 15 bases between. Here the CDR3 DNA reads TGTGCCAGCAGTTTTCGACATAGGGGTGAAGATACGCAGTATTTT. Translation gives CASSFRHRGEDTQYF.

J is TRBJ2-1 and V is TRBV9; 9 nucleotides line up with TRBD2. The CDR3 spans 15 residues. The germline V gene encodes CDR1 SGDLS and CDR2 YYNGEE. The V gene end was trimmed by 2 bases and the J gene end by 2 bases; junction bases not matched to a gene: 2. CDR3 region: CASSVGGRAYNEQFF. The CDR3 bases are TGTGCCAGCAGCGTGGGCGGGAGGGCCTACAATGAGCAGTTCTTC.

The chain joins TRBV6-1 to TRBJ1-5, with D maybe TRBD1 (6 bases). Germline V gene data show CDR1 as MNHNS and CDR2 as SASEGT. The length of the CDR3 is 17 residues. Deletions cut 3 bases from V and 2 bases from J, with 17 bases between. In DNA form, the CDR3 reads TGTGCCAGCAGTGAGGCTATAACAGGGAGAGGCAATCAGCCCCAGCATTTT. Its protein is CASSEAITGRGNQPQHF.

The V gene is TRBV7-9, the J gene TRBJ1-2, with D hard to call. Trimming removed 4 bases at V and 6 bases at J, with 15 bases between. Germline V gene data show CDR1 as SEHNR and CDR2 as FQNEAQ (reference sequence). The CDR3 loop spans 14 amino acids. The CDR3 protein is CASSSQPGSHGYTF. Here the CDR3 DNA reads TGTGCCAGCAGCTCCCAACCCGGGTCCCATGGCTACACCTTC.

The genes are TRBV6-5 and TRBJ1-1, with TRBD1 matching 7 bases. There are 13 residues in the CDR3. Looked up from germline, CDR1 is MNHEY and CDR2 is SVGAGI. V trimming: 9 bases; J trimming: 1 base; junction bases outside the gene matches: 5. The CDR3 coding sequence is TGTGCCAGTAGGGACAGATCGAACACTGAAGCTTTCTTT. Protein sequence: CASRDRSNTEAFF.

The V and J genes are TRBV6-5 and TRBJ2-3; 7 bases fit TRBD2. The CDR3 has 15 amino acids. Germline trimming cut 2 bases from V and 3 bases from J; bases unmatched to any gene: 5. CDR1 MNHEY and CDR2 SVGAGI come from the germline V gene. CDR3 bases: TGTGCCAGCAGTTACGCGGCGGGAGCGACAGATACGCAGTATTTT. Protein sequence: CASSYAAGATDTQYF.

This clone was observed many times. The chain joins TRBV4-1 to TRBJ1-5; TRBD1 aligns across 7 bases. The length of the CDR3 is 14 residues. CDR1 is MGHRA, CDR2 YSYEKL, per germline. V lost 0 bases to trimming and J lost 9 bases; unmatched junction nucleotides: 5. This CDR3 is CASSQDPQGTPQHF. The CDR3 DNA reads TGCGCCAGCAGCCAAGATCCACAGGGGACGCCCCAGCATTTT.

The chain is built from TRBV6-1 and TRBJ2-7; TRBD1 matches 8 bases. V shed 4 bases and J 3 bases; nucleotides not matched to a gene: 5. CDR1 MNHNS and CDR2 SASEGT come from the germline V gene. This CDR3 has 14 residues. CDR3 loop: CASSAGQGIYEQYF. Written as DNA, the CDR3 is TGTGCCAGCAGTGCCGGACAGGGAATCTACGAGCAGTACTTC.

This clone was seen a few times. The genes are TRBV30 and TRBJ1-3; 11 bases align to TRBD1. Trimming at V came to 5 bases and at J to 7 bases, leaving 1 base not matched to a gene. CDR1 and CDR2 (germline): GTSNPN, SVGIG (reference sequence). The CDR3 is made up of 12 amino acids. The CDR3 loop is CAWGQGANTIYF. The CDR3 DNA reads TGTGCCTGGGGACAGGGGGCCAACACCATATATTTT.

Here the CDR3 reads CASSLTVETSGRARMETQYF. The DNA for the CDR3 is TGTGCCAGCAGCTTAACCGTGGAGACTAGCGGGAGGGCCAGGATGGAGACCCAGTACTTC. This rearrangement joins TRBV7-8 to TRBJ2-5; 14 bases fit TRBD2. This CDR3 has 20 amino acids. The germline CDR1 and CDR2 sequences are SGHVS and FQNEAQ. V shed 2 bases, J shed 5 bases, and the junction held 16 bases outside the gene matches.

This clone was counted a few times. The gene calls are TRBV6-6 and TRBJ1-5, with a tentative D call TRBD1 (6 bases). Germline assignment: CDR1 MNHNY and CDR2 SVGAGI (reference sequence). The CDR3 length is 13 residues. The V and J ends lost 10 bases and 5 bases respectively, with 15 bases between them. The DNA of the CDR3 is TGTGCCACCCGGAAGGGGGGGTATCAGCCCCAGCATTTT. This gives the protein CATRKGGYQPQHF.

The genes are TRBV29-1 and TRBJ2-7; maybe TRBD2 (7 bases). Germline CDR1 reads SQVTM; CDR2 reads ANQGSEA. CDR3 length equals 13 residues. V was pared by 7 bases and J by 5 bases, with 18 bases between. The CDR3 nucleotides are TGCAGCGCTTGGGGGGGGCTAGGGAACGAGCAGTACTTC. The encoded protein is CSAWGGLGNEQYF.

In its sample, this clone was seen a few times. The rearrangement links TRBV4-2 to TRBJ1-2, with D possibly being TRBD1 (5 bases). Germline V CDR1 and CDR2: LGHNA, YNFKEQ. The CDR3 is 15 amino acids. V gave up 8 bases and J gave up 3 bases, with 19 bases separating them. In DNA, the CDR3 is TGTGCCAGCGTTGAAGTCCAGGGTACGGACTATGGCTACACCTTC. Its protein product is CASVEVQGTDYGYTF.

The chain recombines TRBV6-5 with TRBJ1-5; a weak D match, TRBD1 (5 bases). This CDR3 contains 15 residues. V lost 6 bases to trimming and J lost 7 bases, with 19 bases between them. Germline CDR1 MNHEY, CDR2 SVGAGI. The CDR3 nucleotides are TGTGCCAGCAGCACCCTGGGGGGGGTGGGCCAGCCCCAGCATTTT. This encodes CASSTLGGVGQPQHF.

Concerning this clone: Other DNA sequences in the sample encode the same CDR3. This rearrangement joins TRBV28 to TRBJ1-2; 8 bases agree with TRBD1. J was trimmed by 4 bases and V by 5 bases; bases with no gene match: 0. This CDR3 comprises 12 residues. Germline-derived CDR1 and CDR2 are MDHEN and SYDVKM. This CDR3 reads CASSGTGYGYTF. CDR3 in DNA: TGTGCCAGCAGTGGGACAGGCTATGGCTACACCTTC.

The chain links TRBV7-9 to TRBJ1-4; 8 nucleotides line up with TRBD1. The CDR3 runs 16 residues. Germline V lookup: CDR1 SEHNR, CDR2 FQNEAQ (reference sequence). V shed 5 bases and J 7 bases; nucleotides not matched to a gene: 12. Here the CDR3 DNA reads TGTGCCAGCAGCCCCCCGGGTGGACAGGGCCTTGAAAAACTGTTTTTT. This gives the protein CASSPPGGQGLEKLFF. Looking up the rest from reference TRBV7-9 and TRBJ1-4 gives the full variable domain: DTGVSQNPRHKITKRGQNVTFRCDPISEHNRLYWYRQTLGQGPEFLTYFQNEAQLEKSRLLSDRFSAERPKGSFSTLEIQRTEQGDSAMYLCASSPPGGQGLEKLFFGSGTQLSVL.

The V gene is TRBV30, the J gene TRBJ2-5; D may be TRBD1 (6 bases). The CDR3 extends over 13 amino acids. Trimming left V 3 bases short and J 1 base short, with 9 bases between. Germline CDR1 is GTSNPN and CDR2 is SVGIG (reference sequence). The CDR3 nucleotides read TGTGCCTGGAGCCGGGACACCCAAGAGACCCAGTACTTC. Translating gives CAWSRDTQETQYF.

This clone was recorded a few times. The gene calls are TRBV7-9 and TRBJ1-4; maybe TRBD1 (6 bases). Looked up from germline, CDR1 is SEHNR and CDR2 is FQNEAQ (reference sequence). This CDR3 has 16 residues. V lost 5 bases to trimming and J lost 4 bases, with 17 bases between them. CDR3 in amino acids: CASSPSYRDYNEKLFF. CDR3 nucleotide sequence: TGTGCCAGCAGCCCCTCCTACAGGGACTATAATGAAAAACTGTTTTTT.

The chain combines TRBV6-1 with TRBJ2-7, with TRBD1 identical over 7 bases. Germline CDR1 is MNHNS and CDR2 is SASEGT. The CDR3 length is 15 residues. V dropped 2 bases and J dropped 4; count of bases not matched to a gene: 8. The CDR3: CASSETLTDRYEQYF. CDR3 in DNA: TGTGCCAGCAGTGAAACTTTGACGGACAGGTACGAGCAGTACTTC.

V gene TRBV19 combines with J gene TRBJ1-5; D is ambiguous. The V end lost 3 bases, the J end lost 7 bases, and 16 bases lay between the germline ends. This CDR3 contains 15 residues. Germline lookup yields CDR1 LNHDA and CDR2 SQIVND (reference sequence). The CDR3 region has the DNA TGTGCCAGTAGTATGAACGATGGAGGTGGGCAGCCCCAGCATTTT. Encoded protein: CASSMNDGGGQPQHF.

The rearrangement joins TRBV9 to TRBJ1-3, with 9 bases identical to TRBD1. The CDR3 totals 14 residues. The V gene end was trimmed by 0 bases and the J gene end by 7 bases; junction bases not matched to a gene: 2. CDR1 is SGDLS and CDR2 is YYNGEE in the germline V gene. The CDR3 bases are TGTGCCAGCAGCGTAGGGACAGGGGTCAACACCATATATTTT. Translated: CASSVGTGVNTIYF.

This chain links TRBV19 with TRBJ2-7; D gene uncertain. The CDR3 has 14 amino acids. The germline CDR1 and CDR2 sequences are LNHDA and SQIVND (reference sequence). Trimming removed 5 bases at V and 0 bases at J, with 11 bases between. The CDR3 loop reads CASSDQHSSYEQYF. CDR3 nucleotide sequence: TGTGCCAGTAGTGACCAGCACAGCTCCTACGAGCAGTACTTC. Full variable domain (missing parts from reference TRBV19 and TRBJ2-7): DGGITQSPKYLFRKEGQNVTLSCEQNLNHDAMYWYRQDPGQGLRLIYYSQIVNDFQKGDIAEGYSVSREKKESFPLTVTSAQKNPTAFYLCASSDQHSSYEQYFGPGTRLTVT.

This chain connects TRBV6-1 to TRBJ2-7; 7 bases are shared with TRBD1. There are 14 residues in the CDR3. V shed 2 bases and J 3 bases; nucleotides not matched to a gene: 4. Germline V gene data show CDR1 as MNHNS and CDR2 as SASEGT. The CDR3 is CASSERRDSYEQYF. DNA of the CDR3: TGTGCCAGCAGTGAACGTCGGGACAGCTACGAGCAGTACTTC.

J is TRBJ1-1 and V is TRBV6-1; D uncertain. The V and J ends lost 1 base and 1 base respectively, with 10 bases between them. Germline V lookup: CDR1 MNHNS, CDR2 SASEGT. The CDR3 has 15 residues. Here the CDR3 DNA reads TGTGCCAGCAGTGAAGAGTTGGTGAGGAACACTGAAGCTTTCTTT. It specifies CASSEELVRNTEAFF.

The chain has TRBV10-3 and TRBJ2-5; perhaps TRBD1 as D (6 bases). Trimming removed 5 bases from V and 2 bases from J, with 12 bases in between. CDR1 is ENHRY, CDR2 SYGVKD, per germline. The CDR3 length is 14 residues. Written as DNA, the CDR3 is TGTGCCATCAGTAGGCACAGGGCACAAGAGACCCAGTACTTC. Protein product: CAISRHRAQETQYF.